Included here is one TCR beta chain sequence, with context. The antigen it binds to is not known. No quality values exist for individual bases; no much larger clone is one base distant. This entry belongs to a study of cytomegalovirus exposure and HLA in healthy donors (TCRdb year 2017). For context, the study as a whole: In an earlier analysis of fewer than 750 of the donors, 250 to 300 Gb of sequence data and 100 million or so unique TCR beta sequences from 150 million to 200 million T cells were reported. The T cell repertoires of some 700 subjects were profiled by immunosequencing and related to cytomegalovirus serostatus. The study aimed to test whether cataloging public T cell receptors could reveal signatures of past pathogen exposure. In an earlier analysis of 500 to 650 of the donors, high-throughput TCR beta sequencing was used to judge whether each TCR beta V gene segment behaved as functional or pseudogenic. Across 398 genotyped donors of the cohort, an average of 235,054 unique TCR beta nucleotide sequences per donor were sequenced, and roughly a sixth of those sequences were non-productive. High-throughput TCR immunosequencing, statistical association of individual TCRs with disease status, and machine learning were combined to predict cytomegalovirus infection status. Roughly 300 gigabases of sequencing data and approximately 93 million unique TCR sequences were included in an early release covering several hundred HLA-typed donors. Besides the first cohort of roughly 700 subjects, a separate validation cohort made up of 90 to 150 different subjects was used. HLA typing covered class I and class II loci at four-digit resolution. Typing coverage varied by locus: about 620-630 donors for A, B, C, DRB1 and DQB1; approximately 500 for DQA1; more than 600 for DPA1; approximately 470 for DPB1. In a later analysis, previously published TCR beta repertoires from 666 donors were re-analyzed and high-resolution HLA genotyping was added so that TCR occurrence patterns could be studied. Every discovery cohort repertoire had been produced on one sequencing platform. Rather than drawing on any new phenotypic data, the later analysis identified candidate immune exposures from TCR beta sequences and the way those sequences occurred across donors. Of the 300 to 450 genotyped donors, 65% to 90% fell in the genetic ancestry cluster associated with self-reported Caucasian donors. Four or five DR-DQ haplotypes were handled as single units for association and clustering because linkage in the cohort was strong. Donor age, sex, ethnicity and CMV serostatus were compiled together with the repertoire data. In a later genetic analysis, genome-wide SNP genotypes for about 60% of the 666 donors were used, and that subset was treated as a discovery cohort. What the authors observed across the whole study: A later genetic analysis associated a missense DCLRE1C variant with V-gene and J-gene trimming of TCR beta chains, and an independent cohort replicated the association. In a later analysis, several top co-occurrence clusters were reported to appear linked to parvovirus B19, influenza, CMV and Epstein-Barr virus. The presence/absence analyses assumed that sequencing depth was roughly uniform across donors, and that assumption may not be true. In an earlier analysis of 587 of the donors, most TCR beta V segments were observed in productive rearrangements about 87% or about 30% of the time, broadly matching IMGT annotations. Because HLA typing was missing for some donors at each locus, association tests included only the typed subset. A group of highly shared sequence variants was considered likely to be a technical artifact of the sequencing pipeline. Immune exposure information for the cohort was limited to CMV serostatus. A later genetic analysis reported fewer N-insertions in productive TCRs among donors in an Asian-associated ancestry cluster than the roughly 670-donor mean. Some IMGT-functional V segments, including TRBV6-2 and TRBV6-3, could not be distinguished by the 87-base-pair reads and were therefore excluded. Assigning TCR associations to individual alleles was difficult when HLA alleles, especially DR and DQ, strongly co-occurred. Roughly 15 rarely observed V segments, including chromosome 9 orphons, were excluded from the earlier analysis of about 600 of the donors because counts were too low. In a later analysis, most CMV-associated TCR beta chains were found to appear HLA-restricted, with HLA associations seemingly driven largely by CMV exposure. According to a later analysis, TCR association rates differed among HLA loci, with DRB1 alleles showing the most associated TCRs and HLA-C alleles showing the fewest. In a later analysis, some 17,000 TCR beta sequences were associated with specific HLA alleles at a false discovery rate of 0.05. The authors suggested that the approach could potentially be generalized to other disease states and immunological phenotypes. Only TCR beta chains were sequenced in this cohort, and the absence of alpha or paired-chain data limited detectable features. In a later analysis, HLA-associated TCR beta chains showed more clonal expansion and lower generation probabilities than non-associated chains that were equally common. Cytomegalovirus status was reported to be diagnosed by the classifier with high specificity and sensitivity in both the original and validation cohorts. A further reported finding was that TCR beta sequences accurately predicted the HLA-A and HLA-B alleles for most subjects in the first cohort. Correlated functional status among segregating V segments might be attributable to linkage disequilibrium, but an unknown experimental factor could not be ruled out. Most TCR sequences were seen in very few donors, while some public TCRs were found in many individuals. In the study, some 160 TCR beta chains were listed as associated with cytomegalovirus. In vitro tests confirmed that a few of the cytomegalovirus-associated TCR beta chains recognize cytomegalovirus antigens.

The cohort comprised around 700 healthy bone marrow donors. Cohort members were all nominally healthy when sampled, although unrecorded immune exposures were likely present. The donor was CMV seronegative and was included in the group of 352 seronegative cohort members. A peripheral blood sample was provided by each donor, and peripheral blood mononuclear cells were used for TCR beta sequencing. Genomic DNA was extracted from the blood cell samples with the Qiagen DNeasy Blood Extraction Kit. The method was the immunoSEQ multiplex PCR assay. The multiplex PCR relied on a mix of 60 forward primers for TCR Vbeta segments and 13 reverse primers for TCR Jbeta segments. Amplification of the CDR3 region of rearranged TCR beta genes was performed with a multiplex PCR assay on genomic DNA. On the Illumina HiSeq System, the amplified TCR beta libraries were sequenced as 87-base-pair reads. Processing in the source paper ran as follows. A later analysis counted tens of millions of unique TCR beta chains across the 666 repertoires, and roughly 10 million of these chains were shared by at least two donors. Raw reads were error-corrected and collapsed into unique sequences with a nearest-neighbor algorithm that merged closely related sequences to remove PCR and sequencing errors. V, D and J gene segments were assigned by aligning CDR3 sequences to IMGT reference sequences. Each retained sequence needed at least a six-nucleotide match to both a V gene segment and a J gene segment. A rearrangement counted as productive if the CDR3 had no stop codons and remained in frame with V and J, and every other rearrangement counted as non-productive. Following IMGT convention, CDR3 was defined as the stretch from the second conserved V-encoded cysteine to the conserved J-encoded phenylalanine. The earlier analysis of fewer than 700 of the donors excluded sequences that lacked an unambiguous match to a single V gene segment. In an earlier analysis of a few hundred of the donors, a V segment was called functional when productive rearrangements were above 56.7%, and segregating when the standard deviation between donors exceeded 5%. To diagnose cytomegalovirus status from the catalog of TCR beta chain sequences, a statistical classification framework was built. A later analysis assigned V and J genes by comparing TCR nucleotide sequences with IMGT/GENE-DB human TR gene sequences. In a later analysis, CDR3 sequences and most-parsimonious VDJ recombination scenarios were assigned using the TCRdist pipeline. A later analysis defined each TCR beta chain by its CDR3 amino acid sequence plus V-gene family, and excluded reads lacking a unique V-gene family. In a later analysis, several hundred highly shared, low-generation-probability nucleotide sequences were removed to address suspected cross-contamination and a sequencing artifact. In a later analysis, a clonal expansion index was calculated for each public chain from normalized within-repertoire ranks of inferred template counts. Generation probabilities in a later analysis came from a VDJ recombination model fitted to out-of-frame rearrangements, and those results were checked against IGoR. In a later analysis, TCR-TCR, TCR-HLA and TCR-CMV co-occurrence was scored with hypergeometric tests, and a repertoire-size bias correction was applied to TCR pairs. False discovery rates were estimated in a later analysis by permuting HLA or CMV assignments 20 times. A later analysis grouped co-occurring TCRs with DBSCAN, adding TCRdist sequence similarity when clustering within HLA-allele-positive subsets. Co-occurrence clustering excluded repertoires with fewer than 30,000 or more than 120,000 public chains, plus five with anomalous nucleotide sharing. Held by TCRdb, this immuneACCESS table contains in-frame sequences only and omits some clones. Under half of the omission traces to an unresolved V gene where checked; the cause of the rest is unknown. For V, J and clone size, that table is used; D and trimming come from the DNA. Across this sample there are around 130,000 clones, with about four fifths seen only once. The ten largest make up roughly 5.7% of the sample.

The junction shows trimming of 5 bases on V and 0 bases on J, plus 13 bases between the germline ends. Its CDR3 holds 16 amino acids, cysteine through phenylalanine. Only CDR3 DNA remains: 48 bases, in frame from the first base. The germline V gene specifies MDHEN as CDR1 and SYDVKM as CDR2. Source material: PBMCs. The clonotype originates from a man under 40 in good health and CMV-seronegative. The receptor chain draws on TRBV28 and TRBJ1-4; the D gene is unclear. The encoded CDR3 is CASSLPRHSTNEKLFF. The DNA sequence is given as TGTGCCAGCAGTCTCCCCCGACATTCAACTAATGAAAAACTGTTTTTT.